This passage covers 27 T cell receptor beta chains from one sample sequenced in a study of T cells in Graves' hyperthyroidism and ophthalmopathy. RNA transcripts yielded amplified TCR beta CDR3 regions. The HTBI primer set was used in a first-round RT-PCR of the TCR CDR3. TCRdb re-derived calls from the multiplex PCR reads in MiXCR, one entry per CDR3 protein. The repertoire holds about 400,000 distinct CDR3 sequences, with around 13% as singletons. Sequenced: blood. Every receptor here comes from a woman in her 30s with Graves' ophthalmopathy.

This clonotype was counted at least ten times. The V gene is TRBV12-3 or TRBV12-4, the J gene TRBJ2-5, with D possibly being TRBD2 (6 bases). Trimming took 3 bases from V and 4 from J, leaving 18 bases between them. The CDR3 runs 16 residues. The CDR3 DNA sequence: TGTGCCAGCAGTTTTAGGCCTAGCGATACGGGAGAGACCCAGTACTTC. Protein: CASSFRPSDTGETQYF.

The V gene is TRBV7-9, the J gene TRBJ2-7; D not resolved. Trimming shortened V by 5 bases and J by 6 bases, and 20 bases separated the two germline ends. Germline loops: CDR1 SEHNR, CDR2 FQNEAQ (reference sequence). The CDR3 runs 15 residues. The CDR3 DNA is TGTGCCAGCAGCCCAGGCGATGCTACTTTTACCGAGCAGTACTTC. Encoded protein: CASSPGDATFTEQYF.

The V gene is TRBV20-1, the J gene TRBJ2-3, with D possibly being TRBD1 or TRBD2 (5 bases each). Germline assignment: CDR1 DFQATT and CDR2 SNEGSKA (reference sequence). The CDR3 is made up of 15 amino acids. V lost 4 bases and J 5 bases, leaving 19 bases between the germline ends. The CDR3 spells CSAILRDPLKDTQYF. The DNA for the CDR3 is TGCAGTGCTATCCTTCGGGACCCGTTAAAAGATACGCAGTATTTT.

This clonotype was recorded many times. This chain links TRBV27 with TRBJ1-1, with D hard to call. There are 17 residues in the CDR3. CDR1 and CDR2 from the germline V gene are MNHEY and SMNVEV (reference sequence). V lost 2 bases to trimming and J lost 0 bases, with 16 bases between them. CDR3 amino acids: CASSLVRPSRMNTEAFF. The CDR3, as DNA: TGTGCCAGCAGTTTAGTGAGACCATCAAGAATGAACACTGAAGCTTTCTTT.

The table lists this clonotype with many counts. The chain recombines TRBV28 with TRBJ2-7; D is unclear. The CDR3 runs 12 residues. In germline, CDR1 is MDHEN, CDR2 SYDVKM. The V end was cut by 6 bases, the J end by 3 bases, with 9 bases between. The CDR3 is CASSPPFYEQYF. The CDR3 DNA follows: TGTGCCAGCAGCCCACCTTTCTACGAGCAGTACTTC.

This clonotype was counted only a few times. The chain uses TRBV19 and TRBJ1-4; TRBD1 is a possible D gene (5 bases). Germline CDR1 reads LNHDA; CDR2 reads SQIVND (reference sequence). This CDR3 contains 15 residues. V lost 6 bases to trimming and J lost 7 bases, with 18 bases between them. CDR3 loop: CASSPTWGSGEKLFF. The CDR3 DNA reads TGTGCCAGTAGCCCCACGTGGGGGTCTGGTGAAAAACTGTTTTTT.

Ten or more counts support this clonotype. The chain employs TRBV12-5 and TRBJ1-3, with TRBD1 as a possible D gene (6 bases). CDR1 and CDR2 (germline): LGHNT, FRNRAP. V dropped 0 bases and J dropped 0 bases, with 18 bases sitting between them. This CDR3 has 19 residues. The CDR3 DNA sequence: TGTGCTAGTGGTTTGGTAAGGGATGGACAGCTCCTCTCTGGAAACACCATATATTTT. Protein: CASGLVRDGQLLSGNTIYF. The whole variable domain, filled in from reference TRBV12-5 and TRBJ1-3, reads DARVTQTPRHKVTEMGQEVTMRCQPILGHNTVFWYRQTMMQGLELLAYFRNRAPLDDSGMPKDRFSAEMPDATLATLKIQPSEPRDSAVYFCASGLVRDGQLLSGNTIYFGEGSWLTVV.

In its sample, this clonotype was seen a few times. The rearrangement uses TRBV6-1 and TRBJ2-1, with D uncertain. The germline gives CDR1 MNHNS, CDR2 SASEGT. V was clipped by 5 bases and J by 8 bases, with 7 bases between them. The CDR3 is 11 amino acids. CDR3 in DNA: TGTGCCAGCAGTACAGTTGATGAGCAGTTCTTC. Protein sequence: CASSTVDEQFF.

This clonotype was detected once. A much larger clone lies one base from this, so it may be a read error. The chain carries TRBV10-3 and TRBJ1-1; D is uncertain. Trimming removed 7 bases at V and 7 bases at J, with 19 bases between. There are 14 residues in the CDR3. CDR1 and CDR2 from the germline V gene are ENHRY and SYGVKD. CDR3 coding DNA: TGTGCCATCACTACCGGGTCCTCCTTTGGTGAAGCTTTCTTT. Residues: CAITTGSSFGEAFF.

This clonotype was counted a few times. This rearrangement joins TRBV20-1 to TRBJ2-2, with TRBD2 identical over 9 bases. CDR1 is DFQATT, CDR2 SNEGSKA, per germline (reference sequence). Germline trimming cut 6 bases from V and 2 bases from J; bases unmatched to any gene: 4. The CDR3 runs to 14 residues. The CDR3 spells CSAAGGKNTGELFF. CDR3 nucleotides: TGCAGTGCCGCGGGGGGGAAAAACACCGGGGAGCTGTTTTTT.

This clonotype came up a few times. The chain employs TRBV5-6 and TRBJ1-5; D uncertain. In germline, CDR1 is SGHDT, CDR2 YYEEEE. V was pared by 4 bases and J by 3 bases, with 14 bases between. The CDR3 length is 15 residues. The CDR3 DNA reads TGTGCCAGCAGCCCCTCCGGGGAGTACAATCAGCCCCAGCATTTT. Amino acids: CASSPSGEYNQPQHF.

This clonotype showed up many times. The rearrangement links TRBV12-3 or TRBV12-4 to TRBJ2-2; D remains unclear. The germline V and J ends were trimmed by 3 bases and 1 base, with 9 bases remaining between them. There are 15 residues in the CDR3. The CDR3 here is CASSFQTGNTGELFF. In DNA, the CDR3 is TGTGCCAGCAGTTTCCAGACGGGGAACACCGGGGAGCTGTTTTTT.

This clonotype has ten or more counts. This chain links TRBV28 with TRBJ2-1; D gene uncertain. V dropped 2 bases and J dropped 12 bases, with 11 bases sitting between them. Germline assignment: CDR1 MDHEN and CDR2 SYDVKM. CDR3 size: 12 residues. Here the CDR3 reads CASSLSSGSQFF. In DNA, the CDR3 is TGTGCCAGCAGTTTAAGCAGTGGATCGCAGTTCTTC.

This clonotype came up many times. The chain employs TRBV18 and TRBJ1-2, with 8 bases matching TRBD1. This CDR3 spans 14 amino acids. V dropped 2 bases and J dropped 2; count of bases not matched to a gene: 1. CDR1 is KGHSH, CDR2 LQKENI, per germline. The CDR3 bases are TGTGCCAGCTCACCAGGGGACAGGAACTATGGCTACACCTTC. It is translated as CASSPGDRNYGYTF. Drawing the rest from reference TRBV18 and TRBJ1-2, the complete variable domain is NAGVMQNPRHLVRRRGQEARLRCSPMKGHSHVYWYRQLPEEGLKFMVYLQKENIIDESGMPKERFSAEFPKEGPSILRIQQVVRGDSAAYFCASSPGDRNYGYTFGSGTRLTVV.

The chain uses TRBV6-1 and TRBJ2-1; 8 nucleotides match TRBD1. CDR1 MNHNS and CDR2 SASEGT come from the germline V gene. This CDR3 is built from 16 residues. Trimming at V came to 5 bases and at J to 2 bases, leaving 8 bases not matched to a gene. The CDR3 sequence: CASSPRSGGTYNEQFF. The CDR3 DNA is TGTGCCAGCAGTCCCCGGTCAGGGGGCACCTACAATGAGCAGTTCTTC.

This clonotype occurred many times. The V gene is TRBV2, the J gene TRBJ2-6; no reliable D call. Germline lookup yields CDR1 SNHLY and CDR2 FYNNEI. The CDR3 contains 15 residues. V lost 8 bases to trimming and J lost 2 bases, with 13 bases between them. CDR3 in amino acids: CASSQIGTGANVLTF. CDR3 DNA sequence: TGTGCCAGCTCTCAAATAGGGACTGGGGCCAACGTCCTGACTTTC.

The sample holds many counts of this clonotype. The chain employs TRBV13 and TRBJ1-6; weak D call: TRBD1 (5 bases). The germline V gene encodes CDR1 PRHDT and CDR2 FYEKMQ (reference sequence). The CDR3 has 14 amino acids. V lost 7 bases to trimming and J lost 9 bases, with 16 bases between them. For the CDR3, the DNA is TGTGCCAGCACCCCGCAGGGACCGTCTTCACCCCTCCACTTT. It specifies CASTPQGPSSPLHF.

The sample holds many counts of this clonotype. The chain combines TRBV7-9 with TRBJ1-2; 8 nucleotides align to TRBD1. The CDR3 is made up of 15 amino acids. J gave up 7 bases and V 2 bases, and 9 bases lay outside the gene matches. Germline assignment: CDR1 SEHNR and CDR2 FQNEAQ (reference sequence). Here the CDR3 DNA reads TGTGCCAGCAGCTTAACCCAGGGGGCGTACGGTGGCTACACCTTC. It codes for CASSLTQGAYGGYTF.

This clonotype was seen at least ten times. CDR3 sequence: CASSLAPDRNTEAFF. CDR3 sequence (DNA): TGTGCCAGCAGCTTGGCCCCAGACAGAAACACTGAAGCTTTCTTT. This chain connects TRBV5-8 to TRBJ1-1; possible D gene TRBD1, 5 bases. Trimming removed 0 bases from V and 2 bases from J, with 11 bases in between. CDR1 and CDR2 from the germline V gene are SGHTS and YDEGEE. The CDR3 extends over 15 amino acids. Filled out from reference TRBV5-8 and TRBJ1-1, the complete variable domain reads EAGVTQSPTHLIKTRGQQATLRCSPISGHTSVYWYQQALGLGLQFLLWYDEGEERNRGNFPPRFSGRQFPNYSSELNVNALELEDSALYLCASSLAPDRNTEAFFGQGTRLTVV.

This clonotype showed up many times. This chain uses TRBV2 with TRBJ1-6; D might be TRBD1 (6 bases). The V and J ends lost 9 bases and 3 bases respectively, with 15 bases between them. The CDR3 is made up of 15 amino acids. From germline, CDR1 is SNHLY and CDR2 FYNNEI. CDR3 region: CASKPRDNYNSPLHF. The CDR3 nucleotides read TGTGCCAGTAAACCCCGGGACAACTATAATTCACCCCTCCACTTT.

This clonotype was detected only a few times. This may stem from a read error, because a much larger clone lies one nucleotide away. The chain is built from TRBV28 and TRBJ2-5; D could derive from TRBD1 or TRBD2 (5 bases each). Germline V gives CDR1 MDHEN, CDR2 SYDVKM. CDR3 length equals 15 residues. With 6 bases removed from V and 9 bases from J, the gap between germline ends came to 23 bases. The CDR3 nucleotides read TGTGCCAGCAGGGACCGCAGGGAACACAAGGAGGCCCAGTACTTC. Its translation is CASRDRREHKEAQYF.

The chain recombines TRBV9 with TRBJ2-5, with a possible D match to TRBD1 (6 bases). CDR1 and CDR2 (germline): SGDLS, YYNGEE. This CDR3 has 15 residues. Trimming stripped 3 bases from V and 4 bases from J, with 16 bases between. CDR3 nucleotides: TGTGCCAGCAGCGCCGATGCAGGGGTACCAGAGACCCAGTACTTC. Translation gives CASSADAGVPETQYF.

This clonotype was seen at least ten times. V usage is TRBV18 and J usage is TRBJ2-1; 13 bases match TRBD2. With 5 bases clipped from V and 5 bases from J, the junction kept 0 bases outside the gene matches. The CDR3 runs to 14 residues. In germline, CDR1 is KGHSH, CDR2 LQKENI. CDR3 residues: CASSGLAGDNEQFF. The CDR3 DNA follows: TGTGCCAGCTCAGGACTAGCGGGGGACAATGAGCAGTTCTTC.

The chain is built from TRBV13 and TRBJ2-1; 11 nucleotides align to TRBD2. The junction had 15 bases not matched to a gene; V was cut back by 5 bases and J by 9 bases. This CDR3 has 17 amino acids. Germline CDR1 and CDR2: PRHDT and FYEKMQ (reference sequence). In nucleotides, the CDR3 is TGTGCCAGCAGCCCCTCGGGGATAGCGGGGGGGCCGTTTGAGCAGTTCTTC. This encodes CASSPSGIAGGPFEQFF.

This clonotype was recorded many times. This chain uses TRBV28 with TRBJ2-4; no reliable D call. This CDR3 comprises 12 residues. V lost 2 bases and J lost 8, with 7 bases in between. From germline, CDR1 is MDHEN and CDR2 SYDVKM. The CDR3 DNA follows: TGTGCCAGCAGTTTAAATCTCGACATTCAGTACTTC. The encoded protein is CASSLNLDIQYF.

This clonotype was seen only once. This rearrangement joins TRBV7-9 to TRBJ2-7; D not resolved. V lost 4 bases, J lost 3 bases, and 13 bases lay in between. The CDR3 sequence is 14 residues long. CDR1 and CDR2 from the germline V gene are SEHNR and FQNEAQ (reference sequence). Here the CDR3 reads CASSYWDSFYEQYF. The CDR3 DNA sequence: TGTGCCAGCAGCTATTGGGATTCCTTCTACGAGCAGTACTTC.

Remarks on this clonotype: This may be a read error: a much more frequent sequence differs by one nucleotide. The rearrangement links TRBV20-1 to TRBJ1-2, with D perhaps TRBD1 (6 bases). The CDR3 runs to 13 residues. The germline V gene encodes CDR1 DFQATT and CDR2 SNEGSKA (reference sequence). The CDR3 reads CSASRGVYYGYIF. The DNA for the CDR3 is TGCAGTGCCTCTAGGGGGGTCTACTATGGCTACATCTTC.